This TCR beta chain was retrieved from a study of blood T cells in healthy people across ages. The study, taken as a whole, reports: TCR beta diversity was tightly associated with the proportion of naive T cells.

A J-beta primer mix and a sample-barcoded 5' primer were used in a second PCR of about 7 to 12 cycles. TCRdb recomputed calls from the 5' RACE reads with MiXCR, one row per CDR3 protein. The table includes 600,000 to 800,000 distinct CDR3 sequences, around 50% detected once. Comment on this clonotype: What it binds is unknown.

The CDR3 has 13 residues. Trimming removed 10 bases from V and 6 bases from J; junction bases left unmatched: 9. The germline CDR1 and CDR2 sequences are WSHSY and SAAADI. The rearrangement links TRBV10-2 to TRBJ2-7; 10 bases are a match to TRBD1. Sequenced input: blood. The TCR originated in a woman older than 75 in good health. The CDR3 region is CATSRTGGTEQYF. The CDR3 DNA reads TGCGCCACCTCCCGGACAGGGGGGACCGAGCAGTACTTC.